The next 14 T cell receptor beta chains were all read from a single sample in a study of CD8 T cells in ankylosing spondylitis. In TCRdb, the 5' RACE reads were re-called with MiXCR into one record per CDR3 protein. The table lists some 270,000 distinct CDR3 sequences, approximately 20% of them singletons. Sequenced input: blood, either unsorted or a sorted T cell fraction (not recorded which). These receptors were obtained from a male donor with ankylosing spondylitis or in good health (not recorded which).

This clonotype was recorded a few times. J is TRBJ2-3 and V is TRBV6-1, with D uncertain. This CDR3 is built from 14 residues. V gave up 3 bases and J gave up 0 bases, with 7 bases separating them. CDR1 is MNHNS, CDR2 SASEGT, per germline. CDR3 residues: CASSDRHSTDTQYF. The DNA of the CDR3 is TGTGCCAGCAGTGACAGACATAGCACAGATACGCAGTATTTT.

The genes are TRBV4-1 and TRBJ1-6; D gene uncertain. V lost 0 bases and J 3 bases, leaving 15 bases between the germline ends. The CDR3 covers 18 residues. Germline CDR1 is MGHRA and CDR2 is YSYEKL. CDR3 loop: CASSQEKPFAGYNSPLHF. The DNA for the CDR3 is TGCGCCAGCAGCCAAGAGAAGCCCTTCGCCGGCTATAATTCACCCCTCCACTTT.

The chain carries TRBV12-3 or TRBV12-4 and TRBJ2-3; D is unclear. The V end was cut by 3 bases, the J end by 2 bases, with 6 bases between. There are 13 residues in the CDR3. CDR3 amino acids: CASSLAITDTQYF. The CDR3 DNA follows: TGTGCCAGCAGTTTGGCTATCACAGATACGCAGTATTTT.

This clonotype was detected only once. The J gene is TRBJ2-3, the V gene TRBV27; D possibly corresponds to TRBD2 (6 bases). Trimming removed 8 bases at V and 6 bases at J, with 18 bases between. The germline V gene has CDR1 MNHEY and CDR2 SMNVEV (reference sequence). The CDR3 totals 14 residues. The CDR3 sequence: CASSPGSSGDTQYF. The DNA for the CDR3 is TGTGCCAGCTCCCCAGGGAGCAGCGGGGATACGCAGTATTTT.

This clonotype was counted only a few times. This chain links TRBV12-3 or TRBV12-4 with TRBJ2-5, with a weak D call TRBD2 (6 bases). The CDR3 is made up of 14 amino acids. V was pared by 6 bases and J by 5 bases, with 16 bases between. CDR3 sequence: CASSSGEGRETQYF. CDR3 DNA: TGTGCCAGCAGCTCCGGAGAGGGGAGGGAGACCCAGTACTTC.

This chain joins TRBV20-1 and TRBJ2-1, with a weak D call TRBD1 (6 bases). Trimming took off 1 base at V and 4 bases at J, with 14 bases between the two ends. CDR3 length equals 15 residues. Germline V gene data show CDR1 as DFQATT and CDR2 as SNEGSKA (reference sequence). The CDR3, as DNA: TGCAGTGCTAGAGGGCCGGACAGCCCTTACAATGAGCAGTTCTTC. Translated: CSARGPDSPYNEQFF.

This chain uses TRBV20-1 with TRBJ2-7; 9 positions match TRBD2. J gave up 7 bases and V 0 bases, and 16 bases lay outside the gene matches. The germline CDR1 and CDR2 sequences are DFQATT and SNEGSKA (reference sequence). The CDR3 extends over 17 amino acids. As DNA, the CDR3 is TGCAGTGCTAGAGATTTCGGTGGCGGCGGGAGGGCCGGAGAGCAGTACTTC. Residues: CSARDFGGGGRAGEQYF.

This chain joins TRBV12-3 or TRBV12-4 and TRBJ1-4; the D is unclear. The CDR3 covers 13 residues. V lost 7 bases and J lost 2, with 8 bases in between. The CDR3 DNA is TGTGCCAGCATGGGCCCCACTAATGAAAAACTGTTTTTT. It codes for CASMGPTNEKLFF.

This CDR3 reads CASSPLGSYNEQFF. CDR3 sequence (DNA): TGTGCCAGCAGTCCCCTCGGCTCCTACAATGAGCAGTTCTTC. This chain links TRBV6-1 with TRBJ2-1; D not resolved. The CDR3 covers 14 residues. V gave up 5 bases and J gave up 0 bases, with 8 bases separating them. Germline V gene data show CDR1 as MNHNS and CDR2 as SASEGT.

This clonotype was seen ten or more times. The CDR3 loop is CASKETGPQETQYF. CDR3 nucleotide sequence: TGTGCCAGCAAGGAGACGGGCCCCCAAGAGACCCAGTACTTC. This rearrangement joins TRBV28 to TRBJ2-5, with D hard to call. The CDR3 runs to 14 residues. Germline loops: CDR1 MDHEN, CDR2 SYDVKM. Trimming left V 7 bases short and J 1 base short, with 13 bases between.

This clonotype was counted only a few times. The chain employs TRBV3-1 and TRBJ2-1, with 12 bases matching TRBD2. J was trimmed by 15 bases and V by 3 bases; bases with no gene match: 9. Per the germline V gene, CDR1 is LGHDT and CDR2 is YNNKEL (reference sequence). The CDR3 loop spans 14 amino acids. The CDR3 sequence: CASSHGLAGFPPFF. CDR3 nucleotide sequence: TGTGCCAGCAGCCACGGACTAGCGGGATTCCCTCCGTTCTTC.

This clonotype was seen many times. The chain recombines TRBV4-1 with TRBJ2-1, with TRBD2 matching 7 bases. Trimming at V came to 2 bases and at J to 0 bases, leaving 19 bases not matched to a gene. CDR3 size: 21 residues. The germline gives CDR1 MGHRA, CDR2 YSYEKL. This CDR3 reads CASSQYETLIVGLSSYNEQFF. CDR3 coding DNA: TGCGCCAGCAGCCAATACGAAACCCTGATAGTGGGACTAAGCTCCTACAATGAGCAGTTCTTC.

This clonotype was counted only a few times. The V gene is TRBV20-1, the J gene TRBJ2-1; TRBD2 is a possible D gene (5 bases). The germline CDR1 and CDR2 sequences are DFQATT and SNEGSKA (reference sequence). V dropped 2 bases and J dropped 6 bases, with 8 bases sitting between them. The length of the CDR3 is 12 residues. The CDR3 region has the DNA TGCAGTGCTAGACGGGAACTCAATGAGCAGTTCTTC. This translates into CSARRELNEQFF.

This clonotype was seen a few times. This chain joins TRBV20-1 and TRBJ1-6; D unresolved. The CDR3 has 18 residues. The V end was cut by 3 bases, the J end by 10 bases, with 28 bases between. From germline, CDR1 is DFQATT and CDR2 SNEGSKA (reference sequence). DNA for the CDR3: TGCAGTGCTAGTCAATCGCACCTGCCGGGTATGTGGAGCTCACCCCTCCACTTT. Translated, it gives CSASQSHLPGMWSSPLHF.